Given below is one T cell receptor beta chain in context. Primers used in a second PCR of about 6 to 11 cycles were a sample-barcoded 5' primer and a J-beta primer mix. MiXCR, run by TCRdb on the 5' RACE reads, gives a single entry per CDR3 protein. Here the sample spans 700,000 to 900,000 distinct CDR3 sequences, 20% to 30% being singletons. The entry originates in a study of blood T cells in healthy people across ages. The ends were cut back, 3 bases at V and 5 bases at J, with 10 bases in the middle. Germline CDR1 and CDR2: SQVTM and ANQGSEA. The CDR3 is 12 residues long. Donors each provided 8 to 10 milliliters of peripheral blood. The sample also formed part of further work on T cells of mothers and their children. As that report states: There were over 8.5 million TCR beta CDR3 reads from each mother and around 2.7 million from each child.

The source is a boy between 10 and 17 years old in good health. The chain has TRBV29-1 and TRBJ2-5, with D perhaps matching TRBD1 (6 bases). The sample consisted of blood. The CDR3 here is CSVDSGDETQYF. DNA of the CDR3: TGCAGCGTTGATTCAGGGGACGAGACCCAGTACTTC.